A single sample is the source of the 32 T cell receptor beta chains below, sequenced in a study of T-cell reconstitution after alpha-beta-depleted transplantation in children. Unique molecular identifiers featured in how the TCRbeta library was prepared. TCRdb fed the PCR reads into MiXCR, producing one record per CDR3 protein. The table includes roughly 180,000 distinct CDR3 sequences, approximately 14% detected once. Here the sequenced sample was PBMCs from the stem cell graft donor, taken from the stem cell graft. Source of these receptors: a human donor who donated a stem cell graft to a child with acute lymphoblastic leukemia.

This clonotype was recorded at least ten times. The chain recombines TRBV7-8 with TRBJ1-2, with D unclear. V was trimmed by 5 bases and J by 1 base, leaving 8 bases between them. CDR1 is SGHVS and CDR2 is FQNEAQ in the germline V gene. This CDR3 region has 13 residues. The DNA of the CDR3 is TGTGCCAGCAGCGATACATATAACTATGGCTACACCTTC. Its translation: CASSDTYNYGYTF.

Details on this clonotype: This may come from a read error, since a much larger clone is one base off. J is TRBJ1-1 and V is TRBV4-1; 7 bases map to TRBD1. The CDR3 runs to 15 residues. From germline, CDR1 is MGHRA and CDR2 YSYEKL. CDR3 loop: CAGSQGRGHRSEAFF. The CDR3 DNA reads as TGCGCCGGCAGCCAAGGAAGGGGGCACCGGTCTGAAGCTTTCTTT.

This sequence joins TRBV20-1 and TRBJ2-7; TRBD1 matches at 8 bases. This CDR3 has 14 amino acids. Losses at the gene ends were 5 bases for V and 0 bases for J; bases not matched to a gene: 6. CDR1 is DFQATT, CDR2 SNEGSKA, per germline (reference sequence). DNA of the CDR3: TGCAGTGCTCGGGACAGGTTTAGCTCCTACGAGCAGTACTTC. Translation gives CSARDRFSSYEQYF.

The J gene is TRBJ1-1, the V gene TRBV5-1; D perhaps matches TRBD1 (5 bases). Trimming removed 0 bases at V and 1 base at J, with 13 bases between. Germline V gene sequence: CDR1 SGHRS, CDR2 YFSETQ. The CDR3 length is 16 residues. CDR3 sequence reads: CASSLGRGTGNTEAFF. CDR3 in DNA: TGCGCCAGCAGCTTGGGCCGCGGGACGGGGAACACTGAAGCTTTCTTT.

This clonotype appeared many times. CDR3 loop: CASRTASGSSYEQYF. The CDR3 DNA reads as TGTGCCAGCAGAACCGCTAGCGGGAGTTCCTACGAGCAGTACTTC. The J gene is TRBJ2-7, the V gene TRBV12-3 or TRBV12-4; TRBD2 agrees at 10 bases. This CDR3 spans 15 amino acids. V lost 6 bases, J lost 1 base, and 6 bases stayed unmatched.

About this clonotype: One base away lies a much larger clone, so this may be a sequencing read error. The chain recombines TRBV10-3 with TRBJ2-3, with 8 bases that match TRBD1. This CDR3 region has 17 residues. Germline V gene lookup returns CDR1 ENHRY and CDR2 SYGVKD. The CDR3 reads CAISDSDRGRSTNTQYF. The CDR3 DNA follows: TGTGCCATCAGTGATAGTGACAGGGGAAGAAGCACAAATACGCAGTATTTT.

This clonotype showed up many times. V and J are TRBV6-5 and TRBJ2-3, with D perhaps TRBD2 (5 bases). Germline CDR1 reads MNHEY; CDR2 reads SVGAGI. V was trimmed by 2 bases and J by 3 bases, leaving 12 bases between them. This CDR3 is built from 15 residues. The CDR3 is CASSYVASRTDTQYF. The CDR3 region has the DNA TGTGCCAGCAGTTACGTGGCTAGCCGGACAGATACGCAGTATTTT.

Many counts were recorded for this clonotype. This chain links TRBV5-1 with TRBJ2-7; unclear D gene. Germline lookup yields CDR1 SGHRS and CDR2 YFSETQ. V was trimmed by 4 bases and J by 6 bases, leaving 14 bases between them. The CDR3 covers 13 residues. For the CDR3, the DNA is TGCGCCAGCAGCCCGGGCCACGTCGCCGAGCAGTACTTC. It codes for CASSPGHVAEQYF. The full variable domain, rest sourced from reference TRBV5-1 and TRBJ2-7, is KAGVTQTPRYLIKTRGQQVTLSCSPISGHRSVSWYQQTPGQGLQFLFEYFSETQRNKGNFPGRFSGRQFSNSRSEMNVSTLELGDSALYLCASSPGHVAEQYFGPGTRLTVT.

This clonotype was recorded at least ten times. V usage is TRBV5-5 and J usage is TRBJ2-6; D gene ambiguous. This CDR3 contains 15 residues. Germline CDR1 is SGHKS and CDR2 is YYEKEE (reference sequence). The germline V and J ends were trimmed by 0 bases and 2 bases, with 6 bases remaining between them. CDR3 in amino acids: CASSLGRPGANVLTF. The DNA for the CDR3 is TGTGCCAGCAGCTTGGGAAGACCTGGGGCCAACGTCCTGACTTTC.

Many counts were recorded for this clonotype. The CDR3 DNA follows: TGCAGTGCTAGAGACGGATTAGCGGAACACAATGAGCAGTTCTTC. Protein sequence: CSARDGLAEHNEQFF. This sequence joins TRBV20-1 and TRBJ2-1; weak D call: TRBD2 (6 bases). This CDR3 has 15 residues. CDR1 and CDR2 (germline): DFQATT, SNEGSKA (reference sequence). Trimming shortened V by 0 bases and J by 5 bases, and 14 bases separated the two germline ends.

There are many counts of this clonotype. This chain links TRBV12-3 or TRBV12-4 with TRBJ2-7; 8 nucleotides agree with TRBD2. CDR3 length equals 15 residues. The V and J ends lost 6 bases and 3 bases, in that order; junction bases with no gene match: 10. CDR3 DNA sequence: TGTGCCAGCAGCCAATTAGCGGGGCTCATCTACGAGCAGTACTTC. Its translation is CASSQLAGLIYEQYF.

There are many counts of this clonotype. The gene calls are TRBV6-5 and TRBJ1-1, with D uncertain. The CDR3 extends over 14 amino acids. Trimming took 2 bases from V and 1 from J, leaving 8 bases between them. The germline CDR1 and CDR2 sequences are MNHEY and SVGAGI. The CDR3 DNA follows: TGTGCCAGCAGTTACACCAACAGGAACACTGAAGCTTTCTTT. Translation: CASSYTNRNTEAFF.

This clonotype was seen a handful of times. V usage is TRBV20-1 and J usage is TRBJ2-5; 7 nucleotides line up with TRBD2. Germline loops: CDR1 DFQATT, CDR2 SNEGSKA (reference sequence). Trimming cost V 5 bases and J 6 bases; bases outside gene matches: 9. There are 13 residues in the CDR3. The CDR3 loop is CSAPSGTTKTQYF. The CDR3 DNA is TGCAGTGCTCCATCCGGGACTACCAAGACCCAGTACTTC.

This clonotype showed up many times. The gene calls are TRBV5-1 and TRBJ2-1; TRBD1 is a possible D gene (5 bases). The CDR3 is 15 residues long. Germline CDR1 is SGHRS and CDR2 is YFSETQ. Trimming shortened V by 2 bases and J by 8 bases, and 17 bases separated the two germline ends. CDR3 DNA sequence: TGCGCCAGCAGCTTAAAAGTCCCAGGGTCCCATGAGCAGTTCTTC. As protein: CASSLKVPGSHEQFF.

This clonotype was found many times. The gene calls are TRBV7-2 and TRBJ2-2, with a tentative D call TRBD2 (6 bases). This CDR3 region has 14 residues. The germline V gene encodes CDR1 SGHTA and CDR2 FQGNSA. V was shortened by 5 bases and J by 1 base, with 8 bases between the two germline ends. CDR3 bases: TGTGCCAGCAGCATTAGCGGGAACACCGGGGAGCTGTTTTTT. It yields the protein CASSISGNTGELFF.

This clonotype occurred a few times. The rearrangement joins TRBV7-9 to TRBJ1-5; 8 nucleotides line up with TRBD1. The CDR3 runs 14 residues. CDR1 SEHNR and CDR2 FQNEAQ come from the germline V gene (reference sequence). Losses at the gene ends were 5 bases for V and 5 bases for J; bases not matched to a gene: 5. The CDR3 region is CASSRGQGDQPQHF. CDR3 nucleotides: TGTGCCAGCAGCCGCGGACAGGGCGATCAGCCCCAGCATTTT.

Only a few counts were recorded for this clonotype. CDR3: CASSPRLSSGRAPALKNIQYF. CDR3 nucleotide sequence: TGTGCCAGCAGCCCAAGACTCTCTAGCGGGAGGGCCCCTGCGCTCAAAAACATTCAGTACTTC. The V and J genes are TRBV11-3 and TRBJ2-4; 12 positions agree with TRBD2. The CDR3 extends over 21 amino acids. V trimming: 5 bases; J trimming: 3 bases; junction bases outside the gene matches: 20. The germline V gene has CDR1 SGHNT and CDR2 YENEEA. Full variable domain (missing parts from reference TRBV11-3 and TRBJ2-4): EAGVVQSPRYKIIEKKQPVAFWCNPISGHNTLYWYLQNLGQGPELLIRYENEEAVDDSQLPKDRFSAERLKGVDSTLKIQPAELGDSAVYLCASSPRLSSGRAPALKNIQYFGAGTRLSVL.

This clonotype appeared many times. The chain couples TRBV5-1 to TRBJ2-7; the match to TRBD1 covers 9 bases. Germline-derived CDR1 and CDR2 are SGHRS and YFSETQ. CDR3 size: 17 residues. Losses at the gene ends were 0 bases for V and 3 bases for J; bases not matched to a gene: 10. CDR3 sequence: CASSLGGGTGKVYEQYF. CDR3 in DNA: TGCGCCAGCAGCTTGGGAGGAGGGACAGGGAAGGTCTACGAGCAGTACTTC. The complete variable domain, with remaining parts taken from reference TRBV5-1 and TRBJ2-7, reads KAGVTQTPRYLIKTRGQQVTLSCSPISGHRSVSWYQQTPGQGLQFLFEYFSETQRNKGNFPGRFSGRQFSNSRSEMNVSTLELGDSALYLCASSLGGGTGKVYEQYFGPGTRLTVT.

This clonotype was seen ten or more times. This rearrangement joins TRBV6-5 to TRBJ2-5, with 8 bases fitting TRBD2. This CDR3 contains 15 residues. The germline CDR1 and CDR2 sequences are MNHEY and SVGAGI. V was clipped by 4 bases and J by 5 bases; unmatched bases: 9. This chain's CDR3 is CASSSLKGGGETQYF. The CDR3 region has the DNA TGTGCCAGCAGTTCTCTAAAGGGCGGGGGGGAGACCCAGTACTTC.

Note on this clonotype: One junction end disagrees with the germline gene, perhaps due to a read error. This sequence joins TRBV2 and TRBJ1-6, with D possibly matching TRBD1 (5 bases). The V gene's germline CDR1 is SNHLY and CDR2 FYNNEI. The CDR3 is made up of 14 amino acids. Here the CDR3 reads CASSEERGNSPLHF. CDR3 nucleotides: TGTGCCAGCAGTGAAGAAAGGGGAAATTCCCCCCTCCACTTT.

Ten or more counts support this clonotype. V gene TRBV9 combines with J gene TRBJ2-1; D might be TRBD1 or TRBD2, each matching 5 bases. The CDR3 has 14 residues. With 4 bases removed from V and 9 bases from J, the gap between germline ends came to 17 bases. Germline V gene lookup returns CDR1 SGDLS and CDR2 YYNGEE. CDR3 residues: CASSPGTPGGEQFF. CDR3 DNA: TGTGCCAGCAGCCCGGGGACCCCCGGCGGTGAGCAGTTCTTC. Filled out from reference TRBV9 and TRBJ2-1, the complete variable domain reads DSGVTQTPKHLITATGQRVTLRCSPRSGDLSVYWYQQSLDQGLQFLIQYYNGEERAKGNILERFSAQQFPDLHSELNLSSLELGDSALYFCASSPGTPGGEQFFGPGTRLTVL.

In its sample, this clonotype was seen many times. The V gene is TRBV12-3 or TRBV12-4, the J gene TRBJ2-1; 7 bases agree with TRBD1. The CDR3 contains 14 residues. J was trimmed by 5 bases and V by 3 bases; bases with no gene match: 4. DNA for the CDR3: TGTGCCAGCAGTTTGAGGGGACAGCACAATGAGCAGTTCTTC. It encodes CASSLRGQHNEQFF.

This clonotype was counted at least ten times. V usage is TRBV20-1 and J usage is TRBJ2-4; maybe TRBD2 (6 bases). The germline V gene encodes CDR1 DFQATT and CDR2 SNEGSKA (reference sequence). V lost 5 bases and J lost 3, with 11 bases in between. The CDR3 spans 13 residues. Written as DNA, the CDR3 is TGCAGTGCTGAGAGGAGGGGCAAAAACATTCAGTACTTC. It yields the protein CSAERRGKNIQYF.

This clonotype was counted at least ten times. The gene calls are TRBV9 and TRBJ2-3; D possibly corresponds to TRBD1 (5 bases). CDR1 and CDR2 (germline): SGDLS, YYNGEE. The CDR3 is 15 amino acids. The V end was cut by 0 bases, the J end by 2 bases, with 10 bases between. Written as DNA, the CDR3 is TGTGCCAGCAGCGTAGACAGGACACCCACAGATACGCAGTATTTT. It encodes CASSVDRTPTDTQYF.

CDR3 nucleotide sequence: TGCGCCAGCAGCTTGGCCCCGGGATACACTGAAGCTTTCTTT. Protein sequence: CASSLAPGYTEAFF. The chain is built from TRBV5-1 and TRBJ1-1, with no clear D. Deletions cut 0 bases from V and 3 bases from J, with 9 bases between. Per germline, CDR1 SGHRS and CDR2 YFSETQ. The CDR3 has 14 residues.

This clonotype was picked up many times. This chain connects TRBV10-3 to TRBJ2-2; 10 bases match TRBD2. The V segment lost 3 bases and the J segment 7 bases; nucleotides outside the gene matches: 8. The CDR3 totals 16 residues. Germline CDR1 is ENHRY and CDR2 is SYGVKD. CDR3 DNA: TGTGCCATCAGTGAACTGCCTAGCGGGAGATTCGGGGAGCTGTTTTTT. Translating gives CAISELPSGRFGELFF.

This chain joins TRBV6-5 and TRBJ2-7; the match to TRBD1 covers 10 bases. Germline V CDR1 and CDR2: MNHEY, SVGAGI. J was trimmed by 5 bases and V by 2 bases; bases with no gene match: 12. The CDR3 is made up of 17 amino acids. The CDR3 region has the DNA TGTGCCAGCAGTTACCGGGGACAGGGGAAGGAGAGTAACGAGCAGTACTTC. Amino acids: CASSYRGQGKESNEQYF.

This clonotype was counted at least ten times. The genes are TRBV24-1 and TRBJ2-7; D assignment may be TRBD1 or TRBD2 (6 bases each). The CDR3 extends over 14 amino acids. Germline-derived CDR1 and CDR2 are KGHDR and SFDVKD. V was shortened by 9 bases and J by 2 bases, with 16 bases between the two germline ends. The CDR3 DNA is TGTGCCACCCAGGAGGGGCAGGGGCCCTACGAGCAGTACTTC. Translation gives CATQEGQGPYEQYF.

This clonotype was counted ten times or more. The rearrangement links TRBV6-1 to TRBJ2-5; 7 bases fit TRBD2. The CDR3 totals 15 residues. Per germline, CDR1 MNHNS and CDR2 SASEGT. The junction had 11 bases not matched to a gene; V was cut back by 5 bases and J by 5 bases. This CDR3 reads CASSRRGREAETQYF. In nucleotides, the CDR3 is TGTGCCAGCAGTCGCCGGGGCCGGGAGGCGGAGACCCAGTACTTC.

CDR3 nucleotides: TGTGCCAGCAGCCAAGGGGGTAGGGGGAGCAATCAGCCCCAGCATTTT. It encodes CASSQGGRGSNQPQHF. The V call is TRBV3-1, the J call TRBJ1-5; D may be TRBD1 (6 bases). The germline CDR1 and CDR2 sequences are LGHDT and YNNKEL (reference sequence). The CDR3 is 16 residues long. V was trimmed by 1 base and J by 1 base, leaving 11 bases between them.

There are many counts of this clonotype. V usage is TRBV11-2 and J usage is TRBJ2-5, with 7 bases fitting TRBD1. The CDR3 is 15 amino acids. Germline values: CDR1 SGHAT, CDR2 FQNNGV. V trimming: 1 base; J trimming: 12 bases; junction bases outside the gene matches: 14. The CDR3 DNA follows: TGTGCCAGCAGCTTAGGAACAGGGGTTGAATCCTTCGAGTACTTC. Its protein is CASSLGTGVESFEYF.

This clonotype appeared a few times. The chain links TRBV5-1 to TRBJ2-7; D possibly corresponds to TRBD1 (5 bases). The CDR3 has 15 residues. V lost 4 bases, J lost 1 base, and 15 bases lay in between. Germline V CDR1 and CDR2: SGHRS, YFSETQ. CDR3 sequence (DNA): TGCGCCAGCAGCCTAATCAGCAGGGCATCCTACGAGCAGTACTTC. Protein product: CASSLISRASYEQYF.